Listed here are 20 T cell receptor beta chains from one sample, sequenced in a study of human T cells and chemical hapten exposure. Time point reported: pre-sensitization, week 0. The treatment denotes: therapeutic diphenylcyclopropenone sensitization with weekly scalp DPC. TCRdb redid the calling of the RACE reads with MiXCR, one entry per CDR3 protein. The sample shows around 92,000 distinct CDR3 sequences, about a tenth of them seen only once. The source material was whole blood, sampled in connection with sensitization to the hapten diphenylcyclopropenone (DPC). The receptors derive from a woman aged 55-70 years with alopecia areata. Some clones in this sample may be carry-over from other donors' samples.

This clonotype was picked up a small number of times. The CDR3 reads CASSPRGSTDTQYF. The CDR3 nucleotides are TGTGCCAGCAGCCCTCGGGGCTCCACAGATACGCAGTATTTT. The chain joins TRBV7-2 to TRBJ2-3, with D perhaps given as TRBD1 or TRBD2 (5 bases each). Germline V gene data show CDR1 as SGHTA and CDR2 as FQGNSA. The CDR3 has 14 amino acids. Trimming took 5 bases from V and 2 from J, leaving 11 bases between them.

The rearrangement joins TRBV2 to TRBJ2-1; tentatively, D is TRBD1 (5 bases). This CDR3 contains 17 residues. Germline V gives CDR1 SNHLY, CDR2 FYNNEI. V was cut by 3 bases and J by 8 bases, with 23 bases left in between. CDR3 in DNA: TGTGCCAGCAGTGACCCCCTAGGGGCAGGTGGGCCGCATGAGCAGTTCTTC. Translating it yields CASSDPLGAGGPHEQFF.

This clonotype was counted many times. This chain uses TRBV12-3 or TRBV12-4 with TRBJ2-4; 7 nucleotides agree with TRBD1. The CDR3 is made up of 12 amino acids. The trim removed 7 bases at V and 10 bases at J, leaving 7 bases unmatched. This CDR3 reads CASNDDRAIQYF. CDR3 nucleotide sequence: TGTGCCAGCAATGACGACAGGGCAATTCAGTACTTC.

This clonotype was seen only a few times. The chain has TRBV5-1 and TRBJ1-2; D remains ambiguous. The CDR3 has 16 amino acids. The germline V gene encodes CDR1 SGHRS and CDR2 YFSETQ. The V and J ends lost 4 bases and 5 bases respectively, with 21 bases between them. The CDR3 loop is CASSPAGMVSRYGYTF. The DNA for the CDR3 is TGCGCCAGCAGCCCCGCGGGGATGGTGTCGAGGTATGGCTACACCTTC. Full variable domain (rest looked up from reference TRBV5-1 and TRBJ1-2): KAGVTQTPRYLIKTRGQQVTLSCSPISGHRSVSWYQQTPGQGLQFLFEYFSETQRNKGNFPGRFSGRQFSNSRSEMNVSTLELGDSALYLCASSPAGMVSRYGYTFGSGTRLTVV.

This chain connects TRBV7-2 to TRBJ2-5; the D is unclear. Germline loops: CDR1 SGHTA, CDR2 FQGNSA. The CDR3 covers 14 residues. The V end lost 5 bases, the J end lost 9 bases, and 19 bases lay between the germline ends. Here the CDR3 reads CASSTTGSTRSQYF. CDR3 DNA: TGTGCCAGCAGCACCACCGGGTCTACGAGGTCCCAGTACTTC. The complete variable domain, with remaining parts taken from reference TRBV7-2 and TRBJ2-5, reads GAGVSQSPSNKVTEKGKDVELRCDPISGHTALYWYRQSLGQGLEFLIYFQGNSAPDKSGLPSDRFSAERTGGSVSTLTIQRTQQEDSAVYLCASSTTGSTRSQYFGPGTRLLVL.

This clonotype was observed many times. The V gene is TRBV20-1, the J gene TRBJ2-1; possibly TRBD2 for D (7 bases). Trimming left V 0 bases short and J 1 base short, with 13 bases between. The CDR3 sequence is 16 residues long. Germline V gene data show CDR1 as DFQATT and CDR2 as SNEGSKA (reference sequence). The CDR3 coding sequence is TGCAGTGCTAGAGATCCCCGGGGGGCATCCTACAATGAGCAGTTCTTC. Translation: CSARDPRGASYNEQFF.

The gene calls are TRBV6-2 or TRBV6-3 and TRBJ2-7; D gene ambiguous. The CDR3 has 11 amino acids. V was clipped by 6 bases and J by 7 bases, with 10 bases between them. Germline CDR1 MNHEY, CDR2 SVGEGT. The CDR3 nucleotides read TGTGCCAGCAGCCGACTTTGGGAGCAGTACTTC. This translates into CASSRLWEQYF.

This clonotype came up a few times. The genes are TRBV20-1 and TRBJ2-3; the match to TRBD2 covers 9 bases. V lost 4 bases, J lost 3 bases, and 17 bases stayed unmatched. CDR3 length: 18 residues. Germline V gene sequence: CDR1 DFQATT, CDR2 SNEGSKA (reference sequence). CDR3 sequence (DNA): TGCAGTGCTACCGGGTTTGGCTCTGGCGGGGGGGCAACAGATACGCAGTATTTT. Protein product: CSATGFGSGGGATDTQYF.

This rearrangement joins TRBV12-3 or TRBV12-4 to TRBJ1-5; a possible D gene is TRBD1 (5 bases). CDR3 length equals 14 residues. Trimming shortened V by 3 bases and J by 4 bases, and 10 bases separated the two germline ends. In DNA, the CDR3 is TGTGCCAGCAGTTTCGGGGGAGAAAATCAGCCCCAGCATTTT. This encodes CASSFGGENQPQHF.

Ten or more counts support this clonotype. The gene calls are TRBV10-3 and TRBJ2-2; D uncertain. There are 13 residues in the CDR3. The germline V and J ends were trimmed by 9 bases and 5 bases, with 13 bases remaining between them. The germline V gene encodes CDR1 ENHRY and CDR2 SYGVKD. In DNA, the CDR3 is TGTGCCATGTCCAGTAGGGAAACCGGGGAGCTGTTTTTT. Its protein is CAMSSRETGELFF.

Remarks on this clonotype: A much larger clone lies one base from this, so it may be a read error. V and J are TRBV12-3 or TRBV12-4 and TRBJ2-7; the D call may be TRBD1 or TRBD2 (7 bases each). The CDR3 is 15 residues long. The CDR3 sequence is CAGSLAAGQPSRRYF. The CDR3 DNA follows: TGTGCCGGCAGTTTAGCAGCGGGACAGCCCAGTCGACGGTACTTC.

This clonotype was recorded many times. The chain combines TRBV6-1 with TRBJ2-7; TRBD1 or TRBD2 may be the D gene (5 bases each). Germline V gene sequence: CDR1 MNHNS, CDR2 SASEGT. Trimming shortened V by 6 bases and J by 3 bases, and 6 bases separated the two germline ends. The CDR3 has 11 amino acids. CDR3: CASRGVYEQYF. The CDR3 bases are TGTGCCAGCAGGGGGGTCTACGAGCAGTACTTC.

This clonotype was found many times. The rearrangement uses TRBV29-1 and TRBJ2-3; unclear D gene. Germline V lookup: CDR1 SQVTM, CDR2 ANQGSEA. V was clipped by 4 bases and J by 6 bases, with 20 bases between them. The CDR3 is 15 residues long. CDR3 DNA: TGCAGCGTTGGAGGAGTAGGGCTCCCTCGCGATACGCAGTATTTT. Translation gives CSVGGVGLPRDTQYF.

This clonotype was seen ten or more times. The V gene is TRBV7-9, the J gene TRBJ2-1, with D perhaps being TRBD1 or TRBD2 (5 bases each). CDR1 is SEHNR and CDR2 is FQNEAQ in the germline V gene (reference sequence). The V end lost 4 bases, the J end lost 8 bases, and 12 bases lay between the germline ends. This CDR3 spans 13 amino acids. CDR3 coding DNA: TGTGCCAGCAGCTCCTCCGGGACGGATGAGCAGTTCTTC. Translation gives CASSSSGTDEQFF.

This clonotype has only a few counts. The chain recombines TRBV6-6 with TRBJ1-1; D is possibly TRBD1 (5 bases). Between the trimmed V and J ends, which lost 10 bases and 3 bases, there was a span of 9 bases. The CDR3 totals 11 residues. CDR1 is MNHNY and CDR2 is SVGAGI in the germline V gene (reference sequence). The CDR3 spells CATGTYTEAFF. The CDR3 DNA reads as TGTGCCACCGGGACTTACACTGAAGCTTTCTTT.

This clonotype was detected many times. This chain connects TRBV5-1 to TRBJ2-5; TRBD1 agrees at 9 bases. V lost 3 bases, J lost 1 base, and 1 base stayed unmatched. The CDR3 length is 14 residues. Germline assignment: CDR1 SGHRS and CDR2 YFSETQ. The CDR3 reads CASSWGQGQETQYF. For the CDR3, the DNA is TGCGCCAGCAGCTGGGGACAGGGCCAAGAGACCCAGTACTTC.

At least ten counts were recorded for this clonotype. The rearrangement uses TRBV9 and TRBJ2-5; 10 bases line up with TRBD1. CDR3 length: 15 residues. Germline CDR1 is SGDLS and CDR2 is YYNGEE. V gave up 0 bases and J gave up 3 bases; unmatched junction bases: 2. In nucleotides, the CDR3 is TGTGCCAGCAGCGTAGCTGGGACAGGGGAAGAGACCCAGTACTTC. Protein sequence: CASSVAGTGEETQYF.

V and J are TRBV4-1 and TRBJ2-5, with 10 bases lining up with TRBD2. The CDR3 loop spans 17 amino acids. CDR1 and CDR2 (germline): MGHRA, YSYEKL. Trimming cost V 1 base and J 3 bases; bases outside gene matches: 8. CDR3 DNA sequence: TGCGCCAGCAGCCAAGGTGAAGCTAGCGGGGGAAAAGAGACCCAGTACTTC. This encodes CASSQGEASGGKETQYF.

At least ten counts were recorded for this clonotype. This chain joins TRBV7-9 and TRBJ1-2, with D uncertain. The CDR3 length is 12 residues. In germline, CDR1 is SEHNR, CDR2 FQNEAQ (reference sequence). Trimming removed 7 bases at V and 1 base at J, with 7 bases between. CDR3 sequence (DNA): TGTGCCAGCATGGTAGTTAACTATGGCTACACCTTC. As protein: CASMVVNYGYTF.

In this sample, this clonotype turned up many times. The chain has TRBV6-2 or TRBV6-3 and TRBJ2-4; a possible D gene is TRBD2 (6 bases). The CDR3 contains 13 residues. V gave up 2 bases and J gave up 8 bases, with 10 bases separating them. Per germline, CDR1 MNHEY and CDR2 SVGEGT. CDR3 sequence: CASSYPSGDIQYF. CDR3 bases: TGTGCCAGCAGTTACCCCTCGGGAGACATTCAGTACTTC.